This paragraph covers one TCR beta chain sequence. Libraries were prepared by immunoSEQ multiplex PCR; TCRdb keeps only in-frame clonotypes and omits some of them. The sample yields around 89,000 clones, 82% seen once. This CDR3 is 14 amino acids long. Germline CDR1 and CDR2: MNHEY and SVGAGI. V was shortened by 4 bases and J by 6 bases, with 10 bases between the two germline ends. This sample was included in a study of control samples from healthy donors and cancer patients. Sequenced material: blood. The gene calls are TRBV6-5 and TRBJ1-6; D unresolved. This TCR derives from a woman between 55 and 75 years old in good health. The CDR3 nucleotides are TGTGCCAGCAGTTTCCCAGAACCTAATTCACCCCTCCACTTT. Its protein product is CASSFPEPNSPLHF.